This T cell receptor beta chain was found in a study of Ad26.COV2.S vaccination and SARS-CoV-2 variants. Study background: Donor was assigned to the Ad26.COV2.S arm of trial COV1001.

Method: immunoSEQ multiplex PCR; TCRdb's copy keeps in-frame clones and lacks some. The table lists hundreds of thousands of clones, approximately 84% of them singletons, with less than 4% in the top ten. Study results and limitations: Vaccinated individuals (as opposed to placebo recipients) had higher spike-specific TCR breadth.

V dropped 3 bases and J dropped 7 bases, with 9 bases sitting between them. The CDR3 has 12 amino acids. Germline CDR1 and CDR2: SGHTA and FQGNSA. In regard to this clone: Its antigen remains unknown.

Regarding treatment: approximately 18 received Ad26.COV2.S at low or high dose, single or two shots; about 5 received placebo; per-sample allocation not given. The samples were gathered on day 63 after the first injection of vaccine or placebo. This sequence joins TRBV7-2 and TRBJ2-5; D gene ambiguous. The clonotype comes from a person between 18 and 60 years old who received the Ad26.COV2.S COVID-19 vaccine or a placebo. The sample here was peripheral blood, taken in a trial of Ad26.COV2.S vaccine versus placebo. The CDR3 DNA is TGTGCCAGCAGCTTGATGGGCGGGACCCAGTACTTC. It specifies CASSLMGGTQYF. Combining the CDR3 with reference TRBV7-2 and TRBJ2-5 gives the whole variable domain GAGVSQSPSNKVTEKGKDVELRCDPISGHTALYWYRQSLGQGLEFLIYFQGNSAPDKSGLPSDRFSAERTGGSVSTLTIQRTQQEDSAVYLCASSLMGGTQYFGPGTRLLVL.